The clone carrying this T cell receptor beta chain was seen ten or more times. Its specificity is not known. Unmatched junction bases numbered 2, after V lost 2 bases and J lost 5 bases. There are 16 residues in the CDR3. The germline V gene encodes CDR1 SGHDN and CDR2 FVKESK. This entry is derived from a study of early T cells in non-severe SARS-CoV-2 infection. Whole-study context: Investigators sequenced bulk RNA drawn from unsorted whole blood, and chains remained unpaired.

Unique molecular identifiers tagged individual cDNA molecules. A single record per CDR3 protein comes from TCRdb applying MiXCR to the 5' RACE reads. The table lists some 60,000 distinct CDR3 sequences, about 8% of them singletons, with 3% to 4% in the top ten. Findings and caveats of the study: Anti-spike CD8 specificities were favored by VDJdb matching, whose results missed private and CD4 specificities.

This TCR was sampled from an adult who was a healthcare worker with PCR-confirmed SARS-CoV-2 infection or an uninfected control (not recorded which). Sequenced input: whole blood. The rearrangement links TRBV14 to TRBJ2-1; TRBD2 matches 14 bases. In nucleotides, the CDR3 is TGTGCCAGCAGCCAATTGGGACTAGCGGGAGACAATGAGCAGTTCTTC. Its protein product is CASSQLGLAGDNEQFF.